This TCR beta chain was identified during a study of blood T cell repertoires in COVID-19. Overall study: Samples of COVID-19 (acute and convalescent) were obtained from the United States, Italy and Spain. Sources were T cells, B-cell-depleted T cells, or PBMCs; the material itself was cDNA or gDNA.

The CDR3 has 14 amino acids. The V end lost 9 bases, the J end lost 1 base, and 14 bases lay between the germline ends. Germline CDR1 and CDR2: KGHDR and SFDVKD. Profiled with immunoSEQ multiplex PCR; TCRdb holds only in-frame clones, not every one. Of under 250,000 clones in the sample, roughly 85% were seen once. Patients of the Seattle cohort, enrolled during active infection, were followed longitudinally. The receptor's source is a man aged 50-60 years with COVID-19, enrolled during active disease. V usage is TRBV24-1 and J usage is TRBJ2-5; D ambiguous. Sample: peripheral blood. CDR3 in amino acids: CATYGLRVQETQYF. The DNA for the CDR3 is TGTGCCACCTACGGTTTAAGAGTCCAAGAGACCCAGTACTTC.